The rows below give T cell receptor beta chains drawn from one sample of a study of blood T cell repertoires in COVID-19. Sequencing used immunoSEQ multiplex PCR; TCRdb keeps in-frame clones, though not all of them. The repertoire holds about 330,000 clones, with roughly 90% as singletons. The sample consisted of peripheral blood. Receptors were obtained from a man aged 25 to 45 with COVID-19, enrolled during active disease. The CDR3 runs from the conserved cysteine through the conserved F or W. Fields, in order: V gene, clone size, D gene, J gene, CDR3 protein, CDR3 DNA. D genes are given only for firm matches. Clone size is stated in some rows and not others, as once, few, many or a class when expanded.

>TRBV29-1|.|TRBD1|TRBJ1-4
CSVDTGVNEKLFF
TGCAGCGTTGATACAGGGGTAAATGAAAAACTGTTTTTT
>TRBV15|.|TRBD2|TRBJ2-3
CATSRDSSGGTDTQYF
TGTGCCACCAGCAGAGATTCGAGCGGGGGGACAGATACGCAGTATTTT
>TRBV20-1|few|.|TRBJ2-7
CSASTIAHYSYEQYF
TGCAGTGCTAGTACTATAGCACACTACTCCTACGAGCAGTACTTC
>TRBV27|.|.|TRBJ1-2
CASWGVGAGLGYTF
TGTGCCAGCTGGGGGGTCGGTGCAGGGCTGGGCTACACCTTC
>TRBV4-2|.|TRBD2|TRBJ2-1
CASSQEGLAGPYNEQFF
TGTGCCAGCAGCCAAGAGGGACTAGCGGGTCCTTACAATGAGCAGTTCTTC
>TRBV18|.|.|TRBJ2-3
CASSPPGGTDTQYF
TGTGCCAGCTCACCCCCAGGGGGCACAGATACGCAGTATTTT
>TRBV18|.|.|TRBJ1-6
CASSPGRGRDSPLHF
TGTGCCAGCTCACCGGGTAGGGGAAGGGATTCACCCCTCCACTTT
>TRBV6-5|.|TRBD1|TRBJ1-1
CASSRSRNRGTEAFF
TGTGCCAGCAGCCGGAGTCGGAACAGGGGCACTGAAGCTTTCTTT
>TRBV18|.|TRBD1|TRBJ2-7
CASSRTGADEQYF
TGTGCCAGCTCACGGACAGGGGCGGACGAGCAGTACTTC
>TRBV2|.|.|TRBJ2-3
CASVGRVGADTQYF
TGTGCCAGCGTCGGCAGGGTTGGCGCAGATACGCAGTATTTT
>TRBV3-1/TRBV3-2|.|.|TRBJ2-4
CASSQDRLAKNIQYF
TGTGCCAGCAGCCAAGACAGACTAGCCAAAAACATTCAGTACTTC
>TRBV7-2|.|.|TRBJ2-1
CASSLGTVPEQFF
TGTGCCAGCAGCTTAGGGACAGTCCCTGAGCAGTTCTTC
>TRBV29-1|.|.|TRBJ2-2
CSVDQGYTGELFF
TGCAGCGTTGACCAGGGATACACCGGGGAGCTGTTTTTT
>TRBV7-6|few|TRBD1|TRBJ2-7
CASSSGTGGSEQYF
TGTGCCAGCAGCTCCGGGACAGGGGGTTCCGAGCAGTACTTC
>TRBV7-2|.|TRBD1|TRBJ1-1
CASSVKGGRLAEAFF
TGTGCCAGCAGCGTCAAAGGGGGCAGGTTGGCTGAAGCTTTCTTT
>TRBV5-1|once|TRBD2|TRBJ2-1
CASSLAASGLNEQFF
TGCGCCAGCAGCTTGGCGGCTAGCGGGCTCAATGAGCAGTTCTTC
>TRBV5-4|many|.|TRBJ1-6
CASSLEQGNSPLHF
TGTGCCAGCAGCTTGGAACAGGGTAATTCACCCCTCCACTTT
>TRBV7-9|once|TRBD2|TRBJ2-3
CASSGYSGGAQDTQYF
TGTGCCAGCAGCGGTTATAGCGGGGGGGCCCAAGATACGCAGTATTTT
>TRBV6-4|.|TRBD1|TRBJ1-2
CASSATGTGGFTNYGYTF
TGTGCCAGCAGCGCCACCGGGACAGGGGGATTCACTAACTATGGCTACACCTTC
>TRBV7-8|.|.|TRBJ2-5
CASSLVLLLQETQYF
TGTGCCAGCAGCTTAGTCTTATTACTACAAGAGACCCAGTACTTC
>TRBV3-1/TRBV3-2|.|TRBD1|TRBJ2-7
CASSQQGAGYEQYF
TGTGCCAGCAGCCAACAGGGGGCAGGATACGAGCAGTACTTC
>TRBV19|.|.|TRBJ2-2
CASSRGWNTGELFF
TGTGCCAGTAGCCGGGGTTGGAACACCGGGGAGCTGTTTTTT
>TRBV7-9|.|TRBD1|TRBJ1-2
CASSSTTHGTGNGYTF
TGTGCCAGCAGCTCAACTACTCACGGGACAGGGAACGGCTACACCTTC
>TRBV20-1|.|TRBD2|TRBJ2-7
CSASPGGTYEQYF
TGCAGTGCTAGTCCGGGGGGAACCTACGAGCAGTACTTC
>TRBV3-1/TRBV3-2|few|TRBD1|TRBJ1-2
CASSLWTGDHGYTF
TGTGCCAGCAGCTTGTGGACAGGGGACCATGGCTACACCTTC
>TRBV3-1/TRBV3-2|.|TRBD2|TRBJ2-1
CASSSGTSGKGGEQFF
TGTGCCAGCAGCTCCGGGACTAGCGGGAAGGGAGGTGAGCAGTTCTTC
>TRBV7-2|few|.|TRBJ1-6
CASSYESSYNSPLHF
TGTGCCAGCAGCTACGAGAGCTCCTATAATTCACCCCTCCACTTT
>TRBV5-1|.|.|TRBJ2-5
CASSLQGTQETQYF
TGCGCCAGCAGCCTGCAGGGGACCCAAGAGACCCAGTACTTC
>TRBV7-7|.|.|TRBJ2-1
CASSRAGSSYNEQFF
TGTGCCAGCAGCCGGGCGGGTTCCTCCTACAATGAGCAGTTCTTC
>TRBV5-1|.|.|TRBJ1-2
CASSPLEVNYGYTF
TGCGCCAGCAGCCCCCTAGAGGTGAACTATGGCTACACCTTC
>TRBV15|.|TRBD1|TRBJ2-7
CATSSTRLKGQGRFYEQYF
TGTGCCACCAGCAGTACCCGATTGAAAGGACAGGGGAGATTCTACGAGCAGTACTTC
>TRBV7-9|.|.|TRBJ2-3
CASSHPGAGQDTQYF
TGTGCCAGCAGCCACCCGGGAGCGGGACAAGATACGCAGTATTTT
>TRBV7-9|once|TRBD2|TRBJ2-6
CASSFPGGSLSGANVLTF
TGTGCCAGCAGCTTTCCCGGGGGGTCACTCTCTGGGGCCAACGTCCTGACTTTC
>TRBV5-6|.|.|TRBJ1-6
CASSLWPQSSYNSPLHF
TGTGCCAGCAGCTTGTGGCCGCAAAGCTCCTATAATTCACCCCTCCACTTT
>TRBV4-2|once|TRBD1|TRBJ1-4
CASSQGGQGNEKLFF
TGTGCCAGCAGCCAAGGGGGACAGGGTAACGAAAAACTGTTTTTT
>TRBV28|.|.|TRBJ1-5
CASSTGEGGVRYSNQPQHF
TGTGCCAGCAGTACCGGGGAGGGGGGGGTTCGCTATAGCAATCAGCCCCAGCATTTT
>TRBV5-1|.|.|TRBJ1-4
CASSPGQSAPTPEKLFF
TGCGCCAGCAGCCCGGGACAATCGGCCCCAACTCCCGAAAAACTGTTTTTT
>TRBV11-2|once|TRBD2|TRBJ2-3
CASSLEIAGATDTQYF
TGTGCCAGCAGCTTAGAAATAGCGGGCGCCACAGATACGCAGTATTTT
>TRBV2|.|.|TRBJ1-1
CATRIENTEAFF
TGTGCCACCCGCATAGAAAACACTGAAGCTTTCTTT
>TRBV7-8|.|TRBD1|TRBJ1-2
CASSFAGGYRIGSYGYTF
TGTGCCAGCAGCTTTGCAGGGGGCTATCGGATTGGCAGCTATGGCTACACCTTC
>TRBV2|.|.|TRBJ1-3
CASIRDTGRNTIYF
TGTGCCAGCATCCGGGACACTGGGAGAAACACCATATATTTT
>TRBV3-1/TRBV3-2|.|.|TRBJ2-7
CASSRVGGAYEQYF
TGTGCCAGCAGCCGGGTTGGGGGGGCGTACGAGCAGTACTTC
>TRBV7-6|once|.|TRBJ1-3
CASSMQGPPGNTIYF
TGTGCCAGCAGCATGCAGGGGCCACCTGGAAACACCATATATTTT
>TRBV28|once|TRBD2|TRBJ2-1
CASRIRGLAGGPHNEQFF
TGTGCCAGCAGAATCAGAGGACTAGCGGGAGGGCCCCACAATGAGCAGTTCTTC
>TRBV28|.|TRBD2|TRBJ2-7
CASSLPQGAGDNYEQYF
TGTGCCAGCAGTTTGCCACAGGGAGCGGGAGATAACTACGAGCAGTACTTC
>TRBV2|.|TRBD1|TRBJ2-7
CASSELQGPYEQYF
TGTGCCAGCAGTGAACTACAGGGGCCCTACGAGCAGTACTTC
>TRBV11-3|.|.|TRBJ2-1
CASSLSLGVNEQFF
TGTGCCAGCAGCTTGTCCCTAGGCGTTAATGAGCAGTTCTTC
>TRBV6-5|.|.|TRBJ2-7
CASKLELLNSYEQYF
TGTGCCAGCAAACTAGAACTATTGAACTCCTACGAGCAGTACTTC
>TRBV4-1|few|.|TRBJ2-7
CASSQASRSYEQYF
TGCGCCAGCAGCCAAGCATCTAGGTCCTACGAGCAGTACTTC
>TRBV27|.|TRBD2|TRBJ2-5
CASSPAGGQETQYF
TGTGCCAGCAGTCCGGCGGGGGGCCAAGAGACCCAGTACTTC
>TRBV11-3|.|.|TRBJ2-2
CASSPIDTGELFF
TGTGCCAGCAGCCCCATAGACACCGGGGAGCTGTTTTTT
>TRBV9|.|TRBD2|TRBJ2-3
CASSVASILAGAKDTQYF
TGTGCCAGCAGCGTAGCCTCGATACTAGCGGGGGCGAAAGATACGCAGTATTTT
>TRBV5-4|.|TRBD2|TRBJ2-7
CASSVAGGRDEQYF
TGTGCCAGCAGCGTAGCGGGAGGGCGGGACGAGCAGTACTTC
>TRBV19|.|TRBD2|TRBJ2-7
CASSTGPVASGGPTYEQYF
TGTGCCAGTAGTACGGGCCCTGTGGCTAGCGGGGGCCCGACCTACGAGCAGTACTTC
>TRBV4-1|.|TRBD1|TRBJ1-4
CASSQGDRDNEKLFF
TGCGCCAGCAGCCAAGGAGACAGGGATAATGAAAAACTGTTTTTT